This is a list of T cell receptor beta chains from one sample in a study of Ad26.COV2.S vaccination and SARS-CoV-2 variants. The table came from immunoSEQ multiplex PCR; TCRdb's copy has only in-frame clones and leaves some out. The data hold some 320,000 clones, with around 83% observed a single time. The source material was peripheral blood, sampled in a trial of Ad26.COV2.S vaccine versus placebo. Receptors originate from a person aged 18-65 years who received the Ad26.COV2.S COVID-19 vaccine or a placebo. CDR3s include the opening cysteine and the closing phenylalanine or tryptophan. A D gene is named only where the DNA matches it firmly. For some rows the clone size is stated as once, few or many, or as a class when expanded; others skip it.

>TRBV6-1|NA|NA|TRBJ1-2
TGTGCCAGCAGTGAAGTCTCGTGGGGCTACACCTTC
CASSEVSWGYTF
>TRBV4-1|NA|NA|TRBJ1-6
TGCGCCAGCAGCCAACAGGTTTTTCTTGGTTCACCCCTCCACTTT
CASSQQVFLGSPLHF
>TRBV9|NA|TRBD1|TRBJ2-2
TGTGCCAGCAGCGTTGGGGGAACAGGGGTGCTCACCGGGGAGCTGTTTTTT
CASSVGGTGVLTGELFF
>TRBV7-8|NA|NA|TRBJ2-7
TGTGCCAGCAGCCCGGACGCCTACGAGCAGTACTTC
CASSPDAYEQYF
>TRBV7-2|NA|NA|TRBJ1-2
TGTGCCAGCAGCCCGGACAGTTTTGCTAACTATGGCTACACCTTC
CASSPDSFANYGYTF
>TRBV15|NA|TRBD1|TRBJ1-1
TGTGCCACCAGCAGAACAGGGACAGGCACTGAAGCTTTCTTT
CATSRTGTGTEAFF
>TRBV3-1/TRBV3-2|few|NA|TRBJ2-3
TGTGCCAGCAGCCAAGATCGAGGGGCTTTGTCAGATACGCAGTATTTT
CASSQDRGALSDTQYF
>TRBV4-1|NA|NA|TRBJ2-5
TGCGCCAGCAGCCAATGGATAGCCGAGACCCAGTACTTC
CASSQWIAETQYF
>TRBV5-1|NA|TRBD2|TRBJ2-5
TGCGCCAGCAGCCCGGGGGGTAAAGAGACCCAGTACTTC
CASSPGGKETQYF
>TRBV27|NA|NA|TRBJ2-5
TGTGCCAGCTCTGCCTATGGCTGGGGCTCTTTAGCGGCCGGGGAGACCCAGTACTTC
CASSAYGWGSLAAGETQYF
>TRBV7-2|once|NA|TRBJ1-2
TGTGCCAGCAGCTTAGAGCGCCCCCAGGGTGGGTTAAGCTATGGCTACACCTTC
CASSLERPQGGLSYGYTF
>TRBV6-5|NA|NA|TRBJ2-1
TGTGCCAGCAGCCGCACGTACGGGGTTGAGCAGTTCTTC
CASSRTYGVEQFF
>TRBV5-1|NA|TRBD2|TRBJ2-2
TGCGCCAGCACCCAGCGGGGGGGGAACACCGGGGAGCTGTTTTTT
CASTQRGGNTGELFF
>TRBV7-2|NA|NA|TRBJ1-2
TGTGCCAGCAGCTTTCGGCAGGTTGAAGCTGGCTACACCTTC
CASSFRQVEAGYTF
>TRBV6-8|NA|TRBD1|TRBJ2-7
TGTGCCAGCACCGTTACTAGACAGGGCAGGACTTACGAGCAGTACTTC
CASTVTRQGRTYEQYF
>TRBV5-1|once|TRBD2|TRBJ2-3
TGCGCCAGCAGCTTACTAGGGCTAGCGGGAAACACAGATACGCAGTATTTT
CASSLLGLAGNTDTQYF
>TRBV10-3|once|TRBD1|TRBJ1-6
TGTGCCATCAGTAGGGGGACAGGTATAACCTGGGACAATTCACCCCTCCACTTT
CAISRGTGITWDNSPLHF
>TRBV6-5|NA|NA|TRBJ2-3
TGTGCCAGCAGTTCGCGTGGGTTCACAGATACGCAGTATTTT
CASSSRGFTDTQYF
>TRBV25-1|NA|TRBD1|TRBJ2-1
TGTGCCAGCAGTGTGGGACAGAAGCAGTTCTTC
CASSVGQKQFF
>TRBV9|NA|NA|TRBJ2-3
TGTGCCAGCAGCCAGGGTAAACGCACAGATACGCAGTATTTT
CASSQGKRTDTQYF
>TRBV11-2|NA|NA|TRBJ2-7
TGTGCCAGCAGCTTAAGGTCCCCAGACGAGCAGTACTTC
CASSLRSPDEQYF
>TRBV7-2|once|NA|TRBJ2-2
TGTGCCAGCAGCTTTTTTTCTGACACCGGGGAGCTGTTTTTT
CASSFFSDTGELFF
>TRBV4-1|NA|NA|TRBJ1-2
TGCGCCAGCAGCCAAGACAGAATCTATGCTAACTATGGCTACACCTTC
CASSQDRIYANYGYTF
>TRBV4-3|NA|NA|TRBJ1-1
TGCGCCAGCAGCTGGGGGAGGCAAGGCACTGAAGCTTTCTTT
CASSWGRQGTEAFF
>TRBV4-3|NA|NA|TRBJ2-7
TGCGCCAGCAGCCAAGGCATATTCTCCTACGAGCAGTACTTC
CASSQGIFSYEQYF
>TRBV18|NA|NA|TRBJ1-1
TGTGCCAGCTCACCCGGCATGACTGGGAACACTGAAGCTTTCTTT
CASSPGMTGNTEAFF
>TRBV10-3|once|TRBD1|TRBJ1-1
TGTGCCATCTCCCAAGACAGGGAAGGCACTGAAGCTTTCTTT
CAISQDREGTEAFF
>TRBV9|NA|NA|TRBJ1-4
TGTGCCAGCAGCGGTGGGATTGCTCTGAATGAAAAACTGTTTTTT
CASSGGIALNEKLFF
>TRBV30|NA|NA|TRBJ2-4
TGTGCCTGGAGTAATAAGAGGGCGGATCGGGACATTCAGTACTTC
CAWSNKRADRDIQYF
>TRBV12-3/TRBV12-4|few|NA|TRBJ1-5
TGTGCCACCCAACAGGGTCGATATCAGCCCCAGCATTTT
CATQQGRYQPQHF
>TRBV4-1|NA|NA|TRBJ1-2
TGCGCCAGCAGCCCCACGAGGGGAGACTATGGCTACACCTTC
CASSPTRGDYGYTF
>TRBV11-2|NA|TRBD1|TRBJ1-3
TGTGCCAGCAGCGGGAGGGACAGCTTCTCTGGAAACACCATATATTTT
CASSGRDSFSGNTIYF
>TRBV21-1|NA|NA|TRBJ2-3
TGTGCCAGCAGCAAATTAACTAGCGGGGGGACTAGCACAGATACGCAGTATTTT
CASSKLTSGGTSTDTQYF
>TRBV7-2|NA|NA|TRBJ1-2
TGTGCCAGCAGCCCCAGGCCCCTCCTAATCTACACCTTC
CASSPRPLLIYTF
>TRBV5-4|NA|TRBD2|TRBJ2-1
TGTGCCAGCAGCTTCAGTGTTCAGGCGGGGGGATGGAATGAGCAGTTCTTC
CASSFSVQAGGWNEQFF
>TRBV3-1/TRBV3-2|NA|TRBD1|TRBJ1-1
TGTGCCAGCAGCCAACCTGGACAGGGTGCTGAAGCTTTCTTT
CASSQPGQGAEAFF
>TRBV4-2|NA|TRBD1|TRBJ1-3
TGTGCCAGCAGCCAAGATTTGACAGGGGGGAGTAACACCATATATTTT
CASSQDLTGGSNTIYF
>TRBV18|NA|NA|TRBJ1-5
TGTGCCAGCTGCCCAAGTGGCAATCAGCCCCAGCATTTT
CASCPSGNQPQHF
>TRBV19|once|TRBD1|TRBJ1-1
TGTGCCAGTAGGGTAGGGACAGGGGCACCGAACACTGAAGCTTTCTTT
CASRVGTGAPNTEAFF
>TRBV19|NA|TRBD1|TRBJ1-5
TGTGCCAGTAGTACCAGTCCCGGGACAGGAGCCGGGGGGCCCCAGCATTTT
CASSTSPGTGAGGPQHF
>TRBV6-4|NA|TRBD1|TRBJ1-6
TGTGCCAGCAGTGCCGAGGACAGGGGGCAATCACCCCTCCACTTT
CASSAEDRGQSPLHF
>TRBV18|NA|TRBD2|TRBJ2-7
TGTGCCAGCTCCATGACTAGCGGGGGGATCTACGAGCAGTACTTC
CASSMTSGGIYEQYF
>TRBV7-9|few|NA|TRBJ1-2
TGTGCCAGCAGCTTAGGTCAGTTCGCGGGCTACACCTTC
CASSLGQFAGYTF
>TRBV10-3|NA|NA|TRBJ1-1
TGTGCCATCAGTGAGTCGACTCCTGGGGAGTACACTGAAGCTTTCTTT
CAISESTPGEYTEAFF
>TRBV2|NA|TRBD2|TRBJ2-7
TGTGCCAGCAGCTTTAGCGGGGTTGGCTACGAGCAGTACTTC
CASSFSGVGYEQYF
>TRBV5-6|NA|TRBD1|TRBJ2-7
TGTGCCAGCAGCTCGGGACAGGGGGTCTCCTACGAGCAGTACTTC
CASSSGQGVSYEQYF
>TRBV19|NA|NA|TRBJ2-2
TGTGCCAGTAGTATAGGGGAGGTTTCCGGGGAGCTGTTTTTT
CASSIGEVSGELFF
>TRBV27|NA|NA|TRBJ1-1
TGTGCCAGCAGTCCCCTCCGTGGGATTGAGACTGAAGCTTTCTTT
CASSPLRGIETEAFF
>TRBV10-3|NA|NA|TRBJ1-1
TGTGCCATCAGTACGGACACTTCCGAAGCTTTCTTT
CAISTDTSEAFF
>TRBV7-2|NA|NA|TRBJ2-7
TGTGCCAGCAGCTTTATGACCGGGAGCGCCTACGAGCAGTACTTC
CASSFMTGSAYEQYF
>TRBV18|NA|NA|TRBJ2-3
TGTGCCAGCTCACCACCGCCCCCAGGGCCCTTGTATACGCAGTATTTT
CASSPPPPGPLYTQYF
>TRBV19|few|TRBD1|TRBJ1-2
TGTGCCACAGGGACAGTTGTCTATGGCTACACCTTC
CATGTVVYGYTF
>TRBV3-1/TRBV3-2|NA|NA|TRBJ2-7
TGTGCCAGCAGCCAAGATATTCGGGCAGGGCCGTTTTTACCCTTCCACGAGCAGTACTTC
CASSQDIRAGPFLPFHEQYF
>TRBV11-2|NA|TRBD1|TRBJ2-4
TGTGCCAGCAGCGTGACAGGGTCTCGATACGATACCAAAAACATTCAGTACTTC
CASSVTGSRYDTKNIQYF
>TRBV7-2|NA|NA|TRBJ2-1
TGTGCCAGCAGCCCCACCGGCAACACATACAATGAGCAGTTCTTC
CASSPTGNTYNEQFF
>TRBV6-5|NA|NA|TRBJ1-4
TGTGCCAGCAGGCAGGGTAATGATGAAAAACTGTTTTTT
CASRQGNDEKLFF
>TRBV27|NA|NA|TRBJ2-6
TGTGCCAGCAGTTTGAGGGTAGACAACGTCCTGACTTTC
CASSLRVDNVLTF
>TRBV2|NA|TRBD2|TRBJ2-1
TGTGCCAGCAGTGAATGGCGGGGGGGCTACAATGAGCAGTTCTTC
CASSEWRGGYNEQFF
>TRBV30|NA|TRBD2|TRBJ2-3
TGTGCCTGGAGTGTATGGACTAGCGGGGGGCCATTGGGAGATACGCAGTATTTT
CAWSVWTSGGPLGDTQYF